The 24 T cell receptor beta chains presented below share a single source sample, sequenced in a study of shared clonotypes between healthy human individuals. Method: immunoSEQ multiplex PCR; TCRdb's copy keeps in-frame clones and lacks some. The repertoire holds roughly 760,000 clones, with approximately 79% as singletons. Sample: memory CD4+ T cells sorted from blood. Subset given: CD45RA-negative fraction. All receptors come from a woman in her 30s in good health.

This sequence joins TRBV7-9 and TRBJ1-3; 9 nucleotides agree with TRBD1. The ends lost 4 bases at V and 4 bases at J; junction bases unmatched: 5. CDR1 SEHNR and CDR2 FQNEAQ come from the germline V gene (reference sequence). CDR3 length: 15 residues. This CDR3 is CASSSTGGKGNTIYF. DNA of the CDR3: TGTGCCAGCAGCTCTACAGGGGGCAAGGGAAACACCATATATTTT.

V gene TRBV30 combines with J gene TRBJ2-2; 11 bases match TRBD2. Trimming removed 2 bases from V and 6 bases from J; junction bases left unmatched: 20. The CDR3 is 20 residues long. Germline-derived CDR1 and CDR2 are GTSNPN and SVGIG (reference sequence). In DNA form, the CDR3 reads TGTGCCTGGAGTACCCCCCCTTCTCGGTCTAGCGGGAGGAAACCCGGGGAGCTGTTTTTT. This codes for CAWSTPPSRSSGRKPGELFF.

This clone was detected only a few times. The rearrangement uses TRBV15 and TRBJ2-7; D remains ambiguous. This CDR3 region has 14 residues. Germline loops: CDR1 LNHNV, CDR2 YYDKDF (reference sequence). The ends were cut back, 0 bases at V and 3 bases at J, with 9 bases in the middle. CDR3 sequence reads: CATSRDGRNYEQYF. CDR3 DNA sequence: TGTGCCACCAGCAGAGATGGCAGAAACTACGAGCAGTACTTC.

The chain carries TRBV11-2 and TRBJ2-7, with D unclear. Trimming took off 5 bases at V and 5 bases at J, with 22 bases between the two ends. The germline V gene has CDR1 SGHAT and CDR2 FQNNGV. The length of the CDR3 is 16 residues. The CDR3 region has the DNA TGTGCCAGCAGCCTCCGTGCTTTTTCGCTTTTCGACGAGCAGTACTTC. It codes for CASSLRAFSLFDEQYF.

Concerning this clone itself: Different DNA sequences within this sample yield the same CDR3. The gene calls are TRBV2 and TRBJ2-7, with D maybe TRBD2 (5 bases). The germline V gene encodes CDR1 SNHLY and CDR2 FYNNEI. This CDR3 has 13 amino acids. The V and J ends lost 2 bases and 2 bases respectively, with 7 bases between them. CDR3 in amino acids: CASSESGAYEQYF. The CDR3 nucleotides are TGTGCCAGCAGTGAATCCGGGGCCTACGAGCAGTACTTC.

This clone was seen a handful of times. This chain uses TRBV5-1 with TRBJ1-5; D is unclear. Germline V lookup: CDR1 SGHRS, CDR2 YFSETQ. Trimming took off 0 bases at V and 5 bases at J, with 12 bases between the two ends. The CDR3 consists of 15 residues. The CDR3 DNA reads as TGCGCCAGCAGCTTGGATGCAGCCCGAGATCAGCCCCAGCATTTT. Amino acids: CASSLDAARDQPQHF.

The V call is TRBV10-1, the J call TRBJ2-1; D may match TRBD1 or TRBD2 (6 bases each). The CDR3 is 15 amino acids. Germline CDR1 reads WNHNN; CDR2 reads SYGVQD (reference sequence). Trimming left V 2 bases short and J 12 bases short, with 20 bases between. CDR3 residues: CASSEMDPWKGGQFF. In DNA, the CDR3 is TGCGCCAGCAGTGAGATGGACCCCTGGAAGGGGGGGCAGTTCTTC.

This clone was found a few times. The chain couples TRBV28 to TRBJ1-5; D is unclear. The V gene's germline CDR1 is MDHEN and CDR2 SYDVKM. Trimming took 5 bases from V and 4 from J, leaving 6 bases between them. The CDR3 sequence is 12 residues long. The CDR3 DNA follows: TGTGCCAGCAGTGTACTAAATCAGCCCCAGCATTTT. This sequence encodes CASSVLNQPQHF.

The V and J genes are TRBV7-8 and TRBJ2-6; TRBD2 might be the D (6 bases). Germline V CDR1 and CDR2: SGHVS, FQNEAQ. Trimming stripped 0 bases from V and 2 bases from J, with 17 bases between. CDR3 size: 19 residues. The chain's CDR3 is CASSLARWGEVPGANVLTF. CDR3 nucleotides: TGTGCCAGCAGCTTAGCCAGGTGGGGGGAGGTCCCTGGGGCCAACGTCCTGACTTTC. Full variable domain (remainder filled in from reference TRBV7-8 and TRBJ2-6): GAGVSQSPRYKVAKRGQDVALRCDPISGHVSLFWYQQALGQGPEFLTYFQNEAQLDKSGLPSDRFFAERPEGSVSTLKIQRTQQEDSAVYLCASSLARWGEVPGANVLTFGAGSRLTVL.

This clone was picked up many times. The chain links TRBV30 to TRBJ1-6; TRBD1 is a possible D gene (5 bases). V gave up 5 bases and J gave up 6 bases, with 8 bases separating them. The germline V gene encodes CDR1 GTSNPN and CDR2 SVGIG (reference sequence). The CDR3 loop spans 12 amino acids. The CDR3 coding sequence is TGTGCCTGGGACAGACTTAATTCACCCCTCCACTTT. Protein product: CAWDRLNSPLHF. The full variable domain, rest sourced from reference TRBV30 and TRBJ1-6, is SQTIHQWPATLVQPVGSPLSLECTVEGTSNPNLYWYRQAAGRGLQLLFYSVGIGQISSEVPQNLSASRPQDRQFILSSKKLLLSDSGFYLCAWDRLNSPLHFGNGTRLTVT.

The sample holds a few counts of this clone. The same CDR3 is also encoded by other DNA sequences in this sample. The chain carries TRBV5-1 and TRBJ1-2; D is unresolved. The V end was cut by 0 bases, the J end by 1 base, with 7 bases between. The CDR3 has 14 residues. Germline V gives CDR1 SGHRS, CDR2 YFSETQ. This CDR3 reads CASSLVGNNYGYTF. CDR3 bases: TGCGCCAGCAGCTTGGTGGGGAATAACTATGGCTACACCTTC.

This chain joins TRBV5-1 and TRBJ1-1; possibly TRBD1 for D (5 bases). The V end was cut by 4 bases, the J end by 3 bases, with 19 bases between. This CDR3 region has 16 residues. Germline V gene data show CDR1 as SGHRS and CDR2 as YFSETQ. The CDR3 loop is CASSKGTLGLDTEAFF. CDR3 sequence (DNA): TGCGCCAGCAGCAAGGGGACCCTTGGATTGGACACTGAAGCTTTCTTT.

Details on this clone: The identical CDR3 is also encoded by other nucleotide sequences in the sample. The chain combines TRBV2 with TRBJ2-7, with D perhaps matching TRBD1 or TRBD2 (5 bases each). V lost 4 bases and J 1 base, leaving 11 bases between the germline ends. In germline, CDR1 is SNHLY, CDR2 FYNNEI. The CDR3 is made up of 14 amino acids. The CDR3 reads CASSGGQGSYEQYF. The CDR3 nucleotides are TGTGCCAGCAGTGGAGGGCAGGGTTCCTACGAGCAGTACTTC.

This clone was counted a few times. The chain joins TRBV2 to TRBJ1-5, with TRBD1 matching over 9 bases. The CDR3 has 15 residues. CDR1 and CDR2 (germline): SNHLY, FYNNEI. The junction had 7 bases not matched to a gene; V was cut back by 3 bases and J by 7 bases. The CDR3 nucleotides read TGTGCCAGCAGTGAGGAGGGACAGGGTATGCAGCCCCAGCATTTT. It is translated as CASSEEGQGMQPQHF. Looking up the rest from reference TRBV2 and TRBJ1-5 gives the full variable domain: EPEVTQTPSHQVTQMGQEVILRCVPISNHLYFYWYRQILGQKVEFLVSFYNNEISEKSEIFDDQFSVERPDGSNFTLKIRSTKLEDSAMYFCASSEEGQGMQPQHFGDGTRLSIL.

The chain is built from TRBV7-9 and TRBJ2-7, with TRBD1 as a possible D gene (6 bases). Germline lookup yields CDR1 SEHNR and CDR2 FQNEAQ (reference sequence). The CDR3 covers 15 residues. Trimming took off 4 bases at V and 3 bases at J, with 16 bases between the two ends. For the CDR3, the DNA is TGTGCCAGCAGCTGGGCCGGGACATCCTACTACGAGCAGTACTTC. It is translated as CASSWAGTSYYEQYF.

The V gene is TRBV6-5, the J gene TRBJ2-7, with TRBD2 matching over 11 bases. Looked up from germline, CDR1 is MNHEY and CDR2 is SVGAGI. CDR3 length: 14 amino acids. V lost 6 bases and J lost 4; bases outside the gene matches: 5. The CDR3 spells CASSRLAGLYEQYF. CDR3 DNA sequence: TGTGCCAGCAGCCGACTAGCGGGATTATACGAGCAGTACTTC.

A word on this clone: The sample contains more than one DNA sequence encoding this CDR3. The chain combines TRBV9 with TRBJ2-2; no clear D gene. Germline loops: CDR1 SGDLS, CDR2 YYNGEE. V was shortened by 1 base and J by 2 bases, with 6 bases between the two germline ends. The CDR3 covers 14 residues. CDR3 DNA: TGTGCCAGCAGCGTAACCTCTAACACCGGGGAGCTGTTTTTT. Amino acid sequence: CASSVTSNTGELFF.

The chain carries TRBV19 and TRBJ1-1, with 7 bases aligning to TRBD1. The germline gives CDR1 LNHDA, CDR2 SQIVND (reference sequence). The junction had 5 bases not matched to a gene; V was cut back by 7 bases and J by 0 bases. The CDR3 length is 14 residues. CDR3 sequence: CASNRQGLNTEAFF. The DNA for the CDR3 is TGTGCCAGTAACCGACAGGGACTGAACACTGAAGCTTTCTTT.

This clone was seen once. J is TRBJ1-1 and V is TRBV6-1; perhaps TRBD1 as D (5 bases). CDR1 MNHNS and CDR2 SASEGT come from the germline V gene. V dropped 8 bases and J dropped 1 base, with 11 bases sitting between them. CDR3 size: 13 residues. As DNA, the CDR3 is TGTGCCAGCGCGGGACTTTCGAACACTGAAGCTTTCTTT. Amino acid sequence: CASAGLSNTEAFF.

The chain couples TRBV5-1 to TRBJ1-2; D not resolved. V lost 3 bases and J lost 8, with 14 bases in between. CDR1 and CDR2 from the germline V gene are SGHRS and YFSETQ. The CDR3 consists of 13 residues. The DNA of the CDR3 is TGCGCCAGCAGCTCCGACATTATAAGGGGCTACACCTTC. This gives the protein CASSSDIIRGYTF.

CDR3 region: CASSQDRVGGRNYNEQFF. For the CDR3, the DNA is TGCGCCAGCAGCCAAGATCGGGTCGGCGGGAGGAACTACAATGAGCAGTTCTTC. The J gene is TRBJ2-1, the V gene TRBV4-1; 8 nucleotides line up with TRBD2. CDR1 MGHRA and CDR2 YSYEKL come from the germline V gene. There are 18 residues in the CDR3. With V trimmed by 0 bases and J by 3 bases, 10 bases remained unmatched.

This clone came up a few times. The chain joins TRBV6-5 to TRBJ2-7; TRBD2 matches at 10 bases. This CDR3 region has 15 residues. Germline V gives CDR1 MNHEY, CDR2 SVGAGI. The J segment lost 3 bases and the V segment lost 6 bases, leaving 8 bases of the junction unmatched. CDR3 sequence reads: CASSPEASGSYEQYF. The CDR3 DNA reads as TGTGCCAGCAGCCCCGAGGCTAGCGGGAGCTACGAGCAGTACTTC.

The chain is built from TRBV29-1 and TRBJ2-2, with a tentative D call TRBD1 (5 bases). CDR1 and CDR2 from the germline V gene are SQVTM and ANQGSEA. The CDR3 is made up of 13 amino acids. Trimming took 3 bases from V and 8 from J, leaving 13 bases between them. CDR3 sequence: CSVETQGMGELFF. For the CDR3, the DNA is TGCAGCGTTGAGACTCAGGGTATGGGGGAGCTGTTTTTT.

This clone was picked up many times. The rearrangement joins TRBV19 to TRBJ2-1, with 9 bases that match TRBD2. This CDR3 is 16 amino acids long. The J segment lost 7 bases and the V segment lost 5 bases, leaving 12 bases of the junction unmatched. Germline loops: CDR1 LNHDA, CDR2 SQIVND (reference sequence). The chain's CDR3 is CASSSSGAGGRNEQFF. In nucleotides, the CDR3 is TGTGCCAGTAGTTCCTCCGGGGCGGGAGGGCGAAATGAGCAGTTCTTC.